The clone carrying this T cell receptor beta chain was observed a handful of times. TCRdb fed the RT-PCR reads into MiXCR, producing one record per CDR3 protein. The table has more than 600,000 distinct CDR3 sequences, over 12% seen once; the top ten hold just over 3.5%. The V segment lost 5 bases and the J segment 4 bases; nucleotides outside the gene matches: 7. The germline V gene encodes CDR1 MNHEY and CDR2 SVGAGI. CDR3 length: 14 amino acids. The source of this sequence is a female donor in good health, serving as a healthy control. Sequencing was performed on memory CD4+ T cells from blood. This sequence joins TRBV6-5 and TRBJ1-2; 7 bases map to TRBD1. The CDR3 is CASSRQGTLYGYTF. DNA of the CDR3: TGTGCCAGCAGTCGACAGGGAACTCTCTATGGCTACACCTTC.